This TCR beta chain stems from a study of technical replicates of blood from a handful of donors. V shed 3 bases and J 0 bases; nucleotides not matched to a gene: 5. The CDR3 contains 16 residues. CDR1 and CDR2 from the germline V gene are SGHAT and FQDESV (reference sequence). Generated by immunoSEQ multiplex PCR, the TCRdb table keeps only in-frame clones and is missing some. The sample consists of about 90,000 clones, around 94% of them appearing once. The chain joins TRBV11-1 to TRBJ2-1; 7 bases match TRBD1. Source material: T cells isolated from PBMCs. The receptor was derived from a human donor in good health. CDR3 nucleotide sequence: TGTGCCAGCAGCTTCCGGGACAGAGGCTCCTACAATGAGCAGTTCTTC. It codes for CASSFRDRGSYNEQFF.